Presented here are 28 T cell receptor beta chains from one specimen sequenced in a study. One entry per CDR3 protein, called by TCRdb with MiXCR from the 5' RACE reads. The table includes 35,000 to 50,000 distinct CDR3 sequences, 25% to 30% detected once. Material for sequencing was memory CD4+ T cells sorted from a lymph node. Subset reported: memory CD4+ T cells, CD4+CD45RO+CD25-. The receptors originated from a female donor with breast cancer.

This clonotype was counted many times. This chain connects TRBV29-1 to TRBJ1-2, with 10 bases that match TRBD1. V gave up 4 bases and J gave up 6 bases; unmatched junction bases: 5. This CDR3 spans 13 amino acids. Germline values: CDR1 SQVTM, CDR2 ANQGSEA. The CDR3 sequence: CSVATGGGNGYTF. The CDR3 coding sequence is TGCAGCGTTGCGACAGGGGGCGGGAATGGCTACACCTTC.

This clonotype has more than one count but fewer than ten. The rearrangement uses TRBV28 and TRBJ2-5, with 12 bases aligning to TRBD2. The CDR3 extends over 18 amino acids. The J segment lost 5 bases and the V segment lost 4 bases, leaving 14 bases of the junction unmatched. Germline-derived CDR1 and CDR2 are MDHEN and SYDVKM. The CDR3 spells CASSSPSGRAGALETQYF. The CDR3 bases are TGTGCCAGCAGTTCCCCTAGCGGGAGGGCCGGGGCGTTGGAGACCCAGTACTTC.

This clonotype is classed as medium-sized. The rearrangement links TRBV12-3 or TRBV12-4 to TRBJ1-2, with unresolved D. CDR3 length equals 13 residues. V was pared by 7 bases and J by 4 bases, with 13 bases between. The DNA of the CDR3 is TGTGCCAGCACATCCCGAGGTTCCTATGGCTACACCTTC. Protein: CASTSRGSYGYTF.

V is TRBV5-5 and J is TRBJ1-5; 9 bases agree with TRBD1. V was clipped by 4 bases and J by 2 bases; unmatched bases: 7. CDR1 is SGHKS, CDR2 YYEKEE, per germline (reference sequence). The CDR3 spans 16 residues. The CDR3 here is CASSLYGQGRNQPQHF. The CDR3 DNA follows: TGTGCCAGCAGCCTATACGGACAGGGGCGCAATCAGCCCCAGCATTTT.

The rearrangement links TRBV12-3 or TRBV12-4 to TRBJ2-6; D remains ambiguous. CDR3 length: 10 amino acids. V lost 7 bases and J lost 10, with 5 bases in between. The CDR3 loop reads CASTTNVLTF. In nucleotides, the CDR3 is TGTGCCAGCACTACTAACGTCCTGACTTTC.

This clonotype was counted a few times. J is TRBJ1-5 and V is TRBV27; TRBD1 agrees at 8 bases. V lost 2 bases and J lost 4; bases outside the gene matches: 4. Germline V gives CDR1 MNHEY, CDR2 SMNVEV (reference sequence). The CDR3 has 15 amino acids. The CDR3 DNA follows: TGTGCCAGCAGTTTACAGGGGGCTAGTAATCAGCCCCAGCATTTT. This translates into CASSLQGASNQPQHF.

The CDR3 is CASSSPGTGGNEQYF. DNA for the CDR3: TGCGCCAGCAGCTCACCCGGGACAGGGGGGAACGAGCAGTACTTC. The gene calls are TRBV5-1 and TRBJ2-7; 11 nucleotides agree with TRBD1. The CDR3 spans 15 residues. V trimming: 3 bases; J trimming: 5 bases; junction bases outside the gene matches: 7. The V gene's germline CDR1 is SGHRS and CDR2 YFSETQ. Supplemented by reference TRBV5-1 and TRBJ2-7, the full variable domain reads KAGVTQTPRYLIKTRGQQVTLSCSPISGHRSVSWYQQTPGQGLQFLFEYFSETQRNKGNFPGRFSGRQFSNSRSEMNVSTLELGDSALYLCASSSPGTGGNEQYFGPGTRLTVT.

This sequence joins TRBV7-3 and TRBJ2-7; D unresolved. Per the germline V gene, CDR1 is SGHTA and CDR2 is FQGTGA. V was shortened by 2 bases and J by 0 bases, with 8 bases between the two germline ends. The CDR3 contains 14 residues. The CDR3 reads CASSLEPGSYEQYF. The DNA for the CDR3 is TGTGCCAGCAGCTTAGAGCCTGGCTCCTACGAGCAGTACTTC.

The rearrangement uses TRBV28 and TRBJ2-2, with D possibly TRBD2 on 6 matching bases. CDR3 length equals 12 residues. Germline CDR1 is MDHEN and CDR2 is SYDVKM. The V and J ends lost 9 bases and 4 bases respectively, with 9 bases between them. The CDR3 DNA sequence: TGTGCCAGTATAGCGGTCACCGGGGAGCTGTTTTTT. Translating gives CASIAVTGELFF. Variable domain in full (rest from reference TRBV28 and TRBJ2-2): DVKVTQSSRYLVKRTGEKVFLECVQDMDHENMFWYRQDPGLGLRLIYFSYDVKMKEKGDIPEGYSVSREKKERFSLILESASTNQTSMYLCASIAVTGELFFGEGSRLTVL.

The chain combines TRBV12-3 or TRBV12-4 with TRBJ2-2; 11 nucleotides agree with TRBD1. Losses at the gene ends were 7 bases for V and 3 bases for J; bases not matched to a gene: 7. CDR3 length equals 16 residues. CDR3 protein: CASTPDRGLYTGELFF. The CDR3 bases are TGTGCCAGCACCCCGGACAGGGGGCTTTACACCGGGGAGCTGTTTTTT.

This clonotype has ten or more counts. The V and J genes are TRBV5-1 and TRBJ2-2; 9 nucleotides agree with TRBD1. The trim removed 3 bases at V and 3 bases at J, leaving 6 bases unmatched. CDR3 size: 16 residues. Per the germline V gene, CDR1 is SGHRS and CDR2 is YFSETQ. Written as DNA, the CDR3 is TGCGCCAGCAGCTCGAAACAGGGGGCAGACACCGGGGAGCTGTTTTTT. It encodes CASSSKQGADTGELFF.

This clonotype has just a few counts. The junction departs from the called germline gene at one end, perhaps through a read error. CDR3 residues: CASSYATGTGKF. CDR3 nucleotide sequence: TGTGCCAGCAGCTACGCAACCGGGACAGGCAAATTT. The chain combines TRBV28 with TRBJ1-5, with TRBD1 matching 8 bases. The CDR3 contains 12 residues. Germline CDR1 is MDHEN and CDR2 is SYDVKM. Supplemented by reference TRBV28 and TRBJ1-5, the full variable domain reads DVKVTQSSRYLVKRTGEKVFLECVQDMDHENMFWYRQDPGLGLRLIYFSYDVKMKEKGDIPEGYSVSREKKERFSLILESASTNQTSMYLCASSYATGTGKFGDGTRLSIL.

This clonotype showed up just a few times. V usage is TRBV27 and J usage is TRBJ2-7, with 7 bases fitting TRBD2. V shed 5 bases, J shed 0 bases, and the junction held 7 bases outside the gene matches. This CDR3 spans 15 amino acids. Germline V CDR1 and CDR2: MNHEY, SMNVEV (reference sequence). As DNA, the CDR3 is TGTGCCAGCAGTATTAGCGGGTATTCCTCCTACGAGCAGTACTTC. This sequence encodes CASSISGYSSYEQYF.

This clonotype was recorded a few times. The chain recombines TRBV7-2 with TRBJ2-5; 10 bases are a match to TRBD1. V shed 2 bases, J shed 5 bases, and the junction held 5 bases outside the gene matches. Germline V gives CDR1 SGHTA, CDR2 FQGNSA. The length of the CDR3 is 15 residues. The CDR3 nucleotides are TGTGCCAGCAGCTTACAGACAGGGGGCGGTGAGACCCAGTACTTC. Translating gives CASSLQTGGGETQYF.

The sample holds a few counts of this clonotype. The V call is TRBV12-3 or TRBV12-4, the J call TRBJ1-6; possibly TRBD1 for D (6 bases). The ends were cut back, 3 bases at V and 10 bases at J, with 10 bases in the middle. The CDR3 contains 13 residues. In DNA form, the CDR3 reads TGTGCCAGCAGTTTCGAGGGGACATCACCCCTCCACTTT. Translated: CASSFEGTSPLHF.

This clonotype came up a few times. The chain combines TRBV24-1 with TRBJ2-5; 13 positions agree with TRBD2. CDR1 is KGHDR, CDR2 SFDVKD, per germline. J gave up 3 bases and V 4 bases, and 7 bases lay outside the gene matches. The CDR3 spans 17 residues. CDR3 in amino acids: CATSEPLGTSGKETQYF. CDR3 sequence (DNA): TGTGCCACCAGTGAACCCCTGGGGACTAGCGGGAAAGAGACCCAGTACTTC.

The chain couples TRBV6-5 to TRBJ1-5; possible D gene TRBD1, 5 bases. Germline CDR1 reads MNHEY; CDR2 reads SVGAGI. V lost 5 bases to trimming and J lost 6 bases, with 11 bases between them. This CDR3 region has 13 residues. The CDR3 DNA follows: TGTGCCAGCAGTGATCAGGGTACTCAGCCCCAGCATTTT. Encoded protein: CASSDQGTQPQHF.

V is TRBV9 and J is TRBJ2-3; no firm D call. V was cut by 4 bases and J by 2 bases, with 17 bases left in between. The CDR3 extends over 16 amino acids. Germline V gene data show CDR1 as SGDLS and CDR2 as YYNGEE. The CDR3 here is CASSTSSTLDTDTQYF. Written as DNA, the CDR3 is TGTGCCAGCAGCACATCGTCAACGTTGGACACAGATACGCAGTATTTT.

V gene TRBV27 combines with J gene TRBJ1-5; 7 bases map to TRBD1. This CDR3 is built from 16 residues. Per the germline V gene, CDR1 is MNHEY and CDR2 is SMNVEV (reference sequence). V lost 8 bases, J lost 5 bases, and 15 bases stayed unmatched. CDR3 residues: CASGLQGVSSHQPQHF. The CDR3 DNA follows: TGTGCCAGCGGCCTCCAGGGGGTTAGTTCCCATCAGCCCCAGCATTTT.

This clonotype was seen a few times. In nucleotides, the CDR3 is TGCGCCAGCAGCTTCGGGAGGGCCAACGAGCAGTACTTC. Its translation: CASSFGRANEQYF. The rearrangement uses TRBV5-1 and TRBJ2-7; 8 positions match TRBD2. With V trimmed by 2 bases and J by 5 bases, 3 bases remained unmatched. Germline V gene sequence: CDR1 SGHRS, CDR2 YFSETQ. The CDR3 consists of 13 residues.

Details on this clonotype: A junction end diverges from the germline sequence, so it may reflect a read error. The chain uses TRBV4-1 and TRBJ2-5, with D perhaps matching TRBD2 (6 bases). Germline V gives CDR1 MGHRA, CDR2 YSYEKL. The CDR3 sequence is 12 residues long. The CDR3 DNA is TGCGCCAGCAGCCAAGAGGAGGGGATAAGGGTTTTC. This encodes CASSQEEGIRVF.

Here the CDR3 reads CSATDGRSGNTIYF. The CDR3 nucleotides read TGCAGTGCCACAGACGGACGCTCTGGAAACACCATATATTTT. This sequence joins TRBV20-1 and TRBJ1-3; D unresolved. The CDR3 spans 14 residues. Germline assignment: CDR1 DFQATT and CDR2 SNEGSKA (reference sequence). V lost 6 bases to trimming and J lost 0 bases, with 12 bases between them.

This clonotype was observed a handful of times. The genes are TRBV12-3 or TRBV12-4 and TRBJ2-1; no reliable D call. CDR3 length: 12 amino acids. V gave up 1 base and J gave up 8 bases, with 6 bases separating them. CDR3 amino acids: CASSLGAYEQFF. CDR3 nucleotide sequence: TGTGCCAGCAGTTTAGGAGCCTATGAGCAGTTCTTC.

This clonotype was observed a handful of times. CDR3 DNA: TGCGCCAGCAGAGGGACTAGCGGGAGCAATGAGCAGTTCTTC. This codes for CASRGTSGSNEQFF. The rearrangement uses TRBV4-3 and TRBJ2-1, with 14 bases matching TRBD2. CDR3 size: 14 residues. The germline CDR1 and CDR2 sequences are LGHNA and YSLEER. V dropped 6 bases and J dropped 6; count of bases not matched to a gene: 1.

This chain links TRBV5-1 with TRBJ1-2; D is possibly TRBD1 (5 bases). The CDR3 sequence is 15 residues long. Deletions cut 4 bases from V and 2 bases from J, with 15 bases between. The V gene's germline CDR1 is SGHRS and CDR2 YFSETQ. The CDR3 DNA reads as TGCGCCAGCAGCAGGGACGCCTGGGACAACTATGGCTACACCTTC. Encoded protein: CASSRDAWDNYGYTF.

The J gene is TRBJ1-3, the V gene TRBV5-1; TRBD1 matches at 7 bases. J lost 0 bases, V lost 5 bases, and 2 bases had no gene match. Germline CDR1 is SGHRS and CDR2 is YFSETQ. The CDR3 runs 14 residues. The CDR3 DNA reads as TGCGCCAGCAGGACAGGGCTCTCTGGAAACACCATATATTTT. It is translated as CASRTGLSGNTIYF.

This clonotype has just a few counts. The rearrangement joins TRBV12-3 or TRBV12-4 to TRBJ2-3; 9 nucleotides agree with TRBD2. The V and J ends lost 6 bases and 4 bases, in that order; junction bases with no gene match: 5. The length of the CDR3 is 14 residues. The CDR3 reads CASRTAGGSDTQYF. In DNA, the CDR3 is TGTGCCAGCAGAACAGCGGGGGGTTCAGATACGCAGTATTTT.

For this clonotype: With a much larger clone just one base away, this may be a read error. The rearrangement joins TRBV5-1 to TRBJ2-1; TRBD2 aligns across 8 bases. The CDR3 contains 15 residues. The germline gives CDR1 SGHRS, CDR2 YFSETQ. The CDR3 DNA reads TGCGCCAGCAGCTTGGAGCTAGCGGGCGGGAGAGAGCTGTTCTTC. Its protein product is CASSLELAGGRELFF.